The sequence of this T cell receptor (beta chain) was determined in a study of cytomegalovirus exposure and HLA in healthy donors. Looking at the study overall: Per a later analysis, the 666 first-cohort and 110 or so validation repertoires shared one platform. Overall study results and limits: In the 95 to 150 validation repertoires, a later analysis found that first-cohort TCR clusters tended to co-occur. Among TCR sequences, most were rare, though some public TCRs appeared in many donors.

In the case of this clone: What it binds is not known.

The CDR3 totals 15 residues. The germline V gene has CDR1 MDHEN and CDR2 SYDVKM. Trimming cost V 7 bases and J 2 bases; bases outside gene matches: 10. Profiling relied on immunoSEQ multiplex PCR, and the TCRdb table lists in-frame clones only, not all of them. Here the sample spans 150,000 or so clones, approximately 90% being singletons. Sample: PBMCs. This TCR came from a woman aged 25-40 years in good health and CMV-seropositive. The J gene is TRBJ1-2, the V gene TRBV28; 7 bases are shared with TRBD1. As DNA, the CDR3 is TGTGCCAGCACCACACAGGGGCGCCTGAACTATGGCTACACCTTC. It yields the protein CASTTQGRLNYGYTF.